What follows describes a single TCR beta chain. Its target is not known. This entry is derived from a study of T cell responses to AZD1222 COVID-19 vaccine. Study information: Analysis merged second doses at about 4 or about 12 weeks.

CDR3 size: 14 residues. V was pared by 1 base and J by 4 bases, with 10 bases between. Germline V gene data show CDR1 as SEHNR and CDR2 as FQNEAQ (reference sequence). Points from the study as a whole: It was only after the peak T cell response that any repertoires were sampled. CD4 TCRs covered the whole spike, strongest at regions 160-218 and 743-854.

Assay used: immunoSEQ multiplex PCR; TCRdb lists only in-frame clones, some missing. The sample includes over 120,000 clones, around 85% of them seen just once. The chain employs TRBV7-9 and TRBJ1-1; no definite D call. The receptor was isolated from an adult in good health. The sample was peripheral blood, taken on day 0 of AZD1222 vaccination. The CDR3 bases are TGTGCCAGCAGCTTAGTGGGAGGTGTCACTGAAGCTTTCTTT. As protein: CASSLVGGVTEAFF. The full variable domain, rest sourced from reference TRBV7-9 and TRBJ1-1, is DTGVSQNPRHKITKRGQNVTFRCDPISEHNRLYWYRQTLGQGPEFLTYFQNEAQLEKSRLLSDRFSAERPKGSFSTLEIQRTEQGDSAMYLCASSLVGGVTEAFFGQGTRLTVV.